This T cell receptor (beta chain) was sequenced during a study of OX40 agonist ivuxolimab in advanced cancers. Looking at the study overall: Patients were dosed with the agonistic anti-OX40 (CD134) antibody ivuxolimab. A history of anti-PD-1, anti-PD-L1 or anti-CTLA-4 therapy was acceptable, and around 36% had some.

Baseline was the first blood sampling point, followed by cycle 4 day 1 and cycle 7 day 1. The germline CDR1 and CDR2 sequences are MDHEN and SYDVKM. Trimming stripped 6 bases from V and 3 bases from J, with 21 bases between. The CDR3 has 17 amino acids. Profiling relied on immunoSEQ multiplex PCR, and the TCRdb table lists in-frame clones only, not all of them. Here the sample spans 28,000 or so clones, 90% being singletons. Sample: CD4+ or CD8+ T cells sorted from blood, taken in a trial of the OX40 agonist ivuxolimab. V is TRBV28 and J is TRBJ1-5; the D is unclear. This sequence originates from an adult with an advanced solid tumor such as melanoma, head and neck, liver or kidney cancer. The CDR3: CASRTNTPSYINQPQHF. The CDR3 coding sequence is TGTGCCAGCAGAACGAATACCCCGTCTTACATCAATCAGCCCCAGCATTTT.